Listed below are T cell receptor beta chains from one sample, sequenced in a study of CD8 T cells in ankylosing spondylitis. TCRdb reprocessed the 5' RACE reads via MiXCR and lists one record per CDR3 protein. This table has about 64,000 distinct CDR3 sequences, 6% to 8% appearing once. Sequenced: synovial fluid, either unsorted or a sorted T cell fraction (not recorded which). The receptors derive from a male donor with ankylosing spondylitis. CDR3s leave out the opening cysteine and the closing phenylalanine or tryptophan. A D gene is named only where the DNA matches it firmly.

cdr3_aa j_call d_call cdr3_length v_call
ASSLAVQETQY TRBJ2-5 - 11 TRBV14
ASTRLRGYAYNEQF TRBJ2-1 - 14 TRBV28
SAITSLAGAGETQY TRBJ2-5 TRBD2 14 TRBV20-1
SVETWVRF TRBJ2-1 - 8 TRBV29-1
ASSAGHYYGYT TRBJ1-2 - 11 TRBV6-1
SLWTMGYTQY TRBJ2-3 - 10 TRBV29-1
ASSLAASNTEAF TRBJ1-1 - 12 TRBV7-9
AVPGLMNTGELF TRBJ2-2 - 12 TRBV28
ASSTAWDTEAF TRBJ1-1 - 11 TRBV7-6
SVVGNLEGGETQY TRBJ2-5 - 13 TRBV29-1
ASSQGPAGAPTGELF TRBJ2-2 TRBD2 15 TRBV4-3
ASSHPDTGNEQF TRBJ2-1 - 12 TRBV4-1
ASRRLSAYSYEQY TRBJ2-7 - 13 TRBV10-2
ASSQGRGKGYT TRBJ1-2 - 11 TRBV14
ASTRLAISEQF TRBJ2-1 TRBD2 11 TRBV28
ASSQGTSGGYEQY TRBJ2-7 TRBD2 13 TRBV14
ASSNTGYEQY TRBJ2-7 - 10 TRBV6-5
ASIESYSNQPQH TRBJ1-5 - 12 TRBV6-1
ASSQLGVAEQY TRBJ2-7 - 11 TRBV12-1
ASSFGQGFGETQY TRBJ2-5 TRBD1 13 TRBV5-1
ASSLVGYSYEQY TRBJ2-7 - 12 TRBV5-1
ASSLAQGGRIDTQY TRBJ2-3 - 14 TRBV7-9
ASSPWGRGYLSGANVLT TRBJ2-6 TRBD1 17 TRBV28
ASSEMVEQY TRBJ2-7 - 9 TRBV7-3
ASNLRGNQPQH TRBJ1-5 - 11 TRBV6-1
ASSMGRFGSGELF TRBJ2-2 - 13 TRBV19
ASSHPTGRNSPLH TRBJ1-6 - 13 TRBV3-1
ASSLSQAGKAQY TRBJ2-5 - 12 TRBV27
ASIRDLATGELF TRBJ2-2 - 12 TRBV2
ASSFIAGGPDFYNEQF TRBJ2-1 TRBD2 16 TRBV28
SVALGGTDTQY TRBJ2-3 - 11 TRBV20-1
ASSFAGLDTEAF TRBJ1-1 - 12 TRBV12-3/TRBV12-4
SVWDRSYEQY TRBJ2-7 TRBD1 10 TRBV29-1
SARDGSGAGLYNSPLH TRBJ1-6 - 16 TRBV20-1
ASSPRTIRFLGSTDTQY TRBJ2-3 - 17 TRBV18
ASSYWTASGANVLT TRBJ2-6 - 14 TRBV6-5
ASSQVSSGGPVNEQF TRBJ2-1 TRBD2 15 TRBV4-2
ASRKRTSGGVSPNEQF TRBJ2-1 TRBD2 16 TRBV27
ASSQAVGRGREQY TRBJ2-7 TRBD1 13 TRBV4-1
ASSQFSGANVLT TRBJ2-6 - 12 TRBV27
ATITTSGNTIY TRBJ1-3 - 11 TRBV28
ASSRGGGGVGSYEQY TRBJ2-7 - 15 TRBV7-2
AWNRDRGDEQY TRBJ2-7 TRBD1 11 TRBV30
ASSPSTGGSGNTIY TRBJ1-3 TRBD1 14 TRBV5-1
ASSLQGADTEAF TRBJ1-1 TRBD1 12 TRBV5-4
SYGQGFMNTEAF TRBJ1-1 - 12 TRBV29-1
ASSRRLGRETQY TRBJ2-5 - 12 TRBV19